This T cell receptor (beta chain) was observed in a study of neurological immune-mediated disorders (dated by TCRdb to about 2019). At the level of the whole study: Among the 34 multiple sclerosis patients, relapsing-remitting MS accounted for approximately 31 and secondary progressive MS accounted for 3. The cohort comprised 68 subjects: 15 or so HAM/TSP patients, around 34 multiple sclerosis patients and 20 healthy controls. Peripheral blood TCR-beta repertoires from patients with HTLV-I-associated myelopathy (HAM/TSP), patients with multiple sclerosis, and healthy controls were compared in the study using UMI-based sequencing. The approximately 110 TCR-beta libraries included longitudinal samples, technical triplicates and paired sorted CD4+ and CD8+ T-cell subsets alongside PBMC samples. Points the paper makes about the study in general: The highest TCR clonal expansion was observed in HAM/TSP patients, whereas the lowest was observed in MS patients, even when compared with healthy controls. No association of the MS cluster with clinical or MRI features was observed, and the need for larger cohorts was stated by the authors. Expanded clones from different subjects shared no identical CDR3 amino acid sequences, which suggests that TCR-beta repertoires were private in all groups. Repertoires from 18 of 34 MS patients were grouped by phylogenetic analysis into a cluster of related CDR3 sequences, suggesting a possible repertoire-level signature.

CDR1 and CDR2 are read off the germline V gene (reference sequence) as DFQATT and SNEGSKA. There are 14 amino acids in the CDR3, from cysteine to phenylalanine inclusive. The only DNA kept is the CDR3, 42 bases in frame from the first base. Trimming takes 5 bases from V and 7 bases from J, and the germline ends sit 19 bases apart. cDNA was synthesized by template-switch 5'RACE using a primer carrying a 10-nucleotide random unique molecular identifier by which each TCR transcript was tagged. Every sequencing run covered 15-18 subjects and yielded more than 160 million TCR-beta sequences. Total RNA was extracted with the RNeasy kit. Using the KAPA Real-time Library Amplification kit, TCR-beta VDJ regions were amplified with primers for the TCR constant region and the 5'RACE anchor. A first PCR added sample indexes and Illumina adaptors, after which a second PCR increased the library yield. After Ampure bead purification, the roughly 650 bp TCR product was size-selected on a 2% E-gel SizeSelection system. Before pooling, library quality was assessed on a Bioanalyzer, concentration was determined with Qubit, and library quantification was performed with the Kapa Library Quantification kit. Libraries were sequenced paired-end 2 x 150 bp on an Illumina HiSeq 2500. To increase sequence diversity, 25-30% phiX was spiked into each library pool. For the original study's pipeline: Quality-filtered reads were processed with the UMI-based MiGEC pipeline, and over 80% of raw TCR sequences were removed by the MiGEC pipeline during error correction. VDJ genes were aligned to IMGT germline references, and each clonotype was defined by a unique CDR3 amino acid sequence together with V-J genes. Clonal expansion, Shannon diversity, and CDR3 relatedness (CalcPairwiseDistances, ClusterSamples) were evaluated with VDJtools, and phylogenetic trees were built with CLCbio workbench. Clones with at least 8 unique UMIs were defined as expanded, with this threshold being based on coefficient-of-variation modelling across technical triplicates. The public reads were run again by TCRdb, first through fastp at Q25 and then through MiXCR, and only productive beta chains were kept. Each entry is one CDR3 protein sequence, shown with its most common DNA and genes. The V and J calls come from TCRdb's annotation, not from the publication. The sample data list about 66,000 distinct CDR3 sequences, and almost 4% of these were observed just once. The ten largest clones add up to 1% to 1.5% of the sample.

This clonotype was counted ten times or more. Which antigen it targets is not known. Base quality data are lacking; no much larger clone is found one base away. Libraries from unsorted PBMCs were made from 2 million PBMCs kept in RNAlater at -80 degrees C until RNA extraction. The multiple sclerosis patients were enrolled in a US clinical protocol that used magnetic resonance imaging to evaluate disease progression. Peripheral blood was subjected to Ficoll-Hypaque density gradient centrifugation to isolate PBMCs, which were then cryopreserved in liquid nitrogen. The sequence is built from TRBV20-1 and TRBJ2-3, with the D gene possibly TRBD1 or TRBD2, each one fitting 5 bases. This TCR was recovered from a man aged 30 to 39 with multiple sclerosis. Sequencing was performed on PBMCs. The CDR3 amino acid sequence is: CSAQGDLRANTQYF. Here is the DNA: TGCAGTGCTCAGGGTGATTTGCGGGCGAATACGCAGTATTTT.